This entry lists 10 T cell receptor beta chains sequenced from one sample in a study of shared clonotypes between healthy human individuals. Libraries were prepared by immunoSEQ multiplex PCR; TCRdb keeps only in-frame clonotypes and omits some of them. The sample has 450,000 to 500,000 clones; approximately 82% are singletons. Material: PBMCs. The receptors come from a woman in her 40s in good health. Some clones in this sample may be carry-over from other donors' samples.

The chain has TRBV4-3 and TRBJ1-4, with 10 bases aligning to TRBD1. This CDR3 contains 17 residues. CDR1 is LGHNA and CDR2 is YSLEER in the germline V gene. The junction had 7 bases not matched to a gene; V was cut back by 0 bases and J by 6 bases. For the CDR3, the DNA is TGCGCCAGCAGCCAAGAGCGGTGGGGGACAGGGGATGAAAAACTGTTTTTT. Residues: CASSQERWGTGDEKLFF.

DNA of the CDR3: TGTGCCAGCAGCCGCACTGCCGGGAAGGGAGCCTACGAGCAGTACTTC. It encodes CASSRTAGKGAYEQYF. The chain has TRBV14 and TRBJ2-7; possible D gene TRBD2, 5 bases. Germline V gene data show CDR1 as SGHDN and CDR2 as FVKESK. This CDR3 has 16 amino acids. Trimming shortened V by 4 bases and J by 2 bases, and 18 bases separated the two germline ends.

This chain joins TRBV6-5 and TRBJ2-3; either TRBD1 or TRBD2 may fit D (5 bases each). This CDR3 has 15 residues. V was shortened by 0 bases and J by 0 bases, with 7 bases between the two germline ends. In germline, CDR1 is MNHEY, CDR2 SVGAGI. The CDR3 DNA is TGTGCCAGCAGTTACTCTGGGGGTAGCACAGATACGCAGTATTTT. Amino acids: CASSYSGGSTDTQYF.

The CDR3 DNA reads as TGTGCCAGTACCTTGACAGAAACCTATGGCTACACCTTC. It codes for CASTLTETYGYTF. J is TRBJ1-2 and V is TRBV19, with D maybe TRBD1 (5 bases). V lost 7 bases and J lost 4, with 13 bases in between. Per germline, CDR1 LNHDA and CDR2 SQIVND (reference sequence). The CDR3 is 13 residues long. The full variable domain, with the rest looked up from reference TRBV19 and TRBJ1-2, is DGGITQSPKYLFRKEGQNVTLSCEQNLNHDAMYWYRQDPGQGLRLIYYSQIVNDFQKGDIAEGYSVSREKKESFPLTVTSAQKNPTAFYLCASTLTETYGYTFGSGTRLTVV.

The CDR3 nucleotides read TGCGCCAGCAGCTCTCAGCGGGAGCCCTACGAGCAGTACTTC. It encodes CASSSQREPYEQYF. The rearrangement joins TRBV5-1 to TRBJ2-7; 8 positions match TRBD2. J was trimmed by 2 bases and V by 3 bases; bases with no gene match: 4. Germline V gene sequence: CDR1 SGHRS, CDR2 YFSETQ. CDR3 length: 14 amino acids.

The chain carries TRBV29-1 and TRBJ2-1; the match to TRBD2 covers 11 bases. The CDR3 is 14 residues long. The junction had 9 bases not matched to a gene; V was cut back by 0 bases and J by 14 bases. Germline CDR1 and CDR2: SQVTM and ANQGSEA. CDR3 in amino acids: CSVEEGLAGGWEFF. The CDR3 coding sequence is TGCAGCGTTGAAGAAGGCCTAGCGGGAGGCTGGGAGTTCTTC.

The chain joins TRBV28 to TRBJ2-7, with TRBD1 matching 9 bases. Germline CDR1 reads MDHEN; CDR2 reads SYDVKM. This CDR3 has 14 amino acids. The ends lost 7 bases at V and 2 bases at J; junction bases unmatched: 6. CDR3 DNA sequence: TGTGCCAGCATCTCGGGACAGGGCCCCTACGAGCAGTACTTC. This translates into CASISGQGPYEQYF.

In its sample, this clone was seen a few times. This rearrangement joins TRBV18 to TRBJ2-2; 9 bases are shared with TRBD1. The CDR3 runs to 13 residues. Germline trimming cut 6 bases from V and 4 bases from J; bases unmatched to any gene: 0. The germline gives CDR1 KGHSH, CDR2 LQKENI. CDR3 nucleotide sequence: TGTGCCAGCTCGGACAGGGGCACCGGGGAGCTGTTTTTT. Amino acid sequence: CASSDRGTGELFF.

This chain joins TRBV5-5 and TRBJ2-1, with TRBD2 identical over 9 bases. The CDR3 length is 14 residues. CDR1 is SGHKS, CDR2 YYEKEE, per germline (reference sequence). V dropped 0 bases and J dropped 5; count of bases not matched to a gene: 0. The CDR3 reads CASSLGLADNEQFF. Here the CDR3 DNA reads TGTGCCAGCAGCTTGGGACTAGCGGACAATGAGCAGTTCTTC.

The chain employs TRBV2 and TRBJ2-7, with 10 bases matching TRBD2. CDR3 length: 15 amino acids. Germline values: CDR1 SNHLY, CDR2 FYNNEI. V lost 2 bases, J lost 7 bases, and 8 bases stayed unmatched. CDR3 amino acids: CASSEFLGLADEQYF. The CDR3 DNA reads as TGTGCCAGCAGTGAATTTTTAGGACTAGCGGATGAGCAGTACTTC.